The rows below give T cell receptor beta chains drawn from one sample of a study of blood T cell repertoires in COVID-19. Produced via immunoSEQ multiplex PCR; TCRdb's table is partial and in-frame only. The sample has 150,000 to 200,000 clones; more than 75% are singletons. Specimen: PBMCs or T cells enriched from blood (not recorded which). These receptors all stem from a human donor with acute COVID-19. The donor label of this sample is uncertain. Each CDR3 is given with its conserved first and last residue. A D gene is named only where the DNA matches it firmly. Clone size is stated in some rows and not others, as once, few, many or a class when expanded.

d_call: TRBD1; j_call: TRBJ2-7; v_call: TRBV5-4; clone_size: NA; cdr3_aa: CASSPGQGAYEQYF; cdr3_nt: TGTGCCAGCAGCCCGGGACAGGGGGCTTACGAGCAGTACTTC
d_call: TRBD1; j_call: TRBJ1-2; v_call: TRBV25-1; clone_size: NA; cdr3_aa: CASSGPGQIYYGYTF; cdr3_nt: TGTGCCAGCAGTGGGCCGGGACAGATTTATTATGGCTACACCTTC
d_call: TRBD1; j_call: TRBJ2-6; v_call: TRBV24-1; clone_size: NA; cdr3_aa: CATSDRNRGNAGANVLTF; cdr3_nt: TGTGCCACCAGTGATCGTAACAGGGGGAATGCTGGGGCCAACGTCCTGACTTTC
d_call: TRBD1; j_call: TRBJ2-7; v_call: TRBV5-6; clone_size: NA; cdr3_aa: CASSWTGSYEQYF; cdr3_nt: TGTGCCAGCAGCTGGACAGGGTCCTACGAGCAGTACTTC
d_call: NA; j_call: TRBJ2-1; v_call: TRBV5-4; clone_size: NA; cdr3_aa: CASSPAGNNEQFF; cdr3_nt: TGTGCCAGCAGCCCCGCGGGAAACAATGAGCAGTTCTTC
d_call: TRBD1; j_call: TRBJ1-6; v_call: TRBV30; clone_size: NA; cdr3_aa: CAWSTGTVNSPLHF; cdr3_nt: TGTGCCTGGAGTACCGGGACAGTCAATTCACCCCTCCACTTT
d_call: NA; j_call: TRBJ1-1; v_call: TRBV6-5; clone_size: NA; cdr3_aa: CASSYSMRGGGTEAFF; cdr3_nt: TGTGCCAGCAGTTACTCCATGAGAGGGGGGGGGACTGAAGCTTTCTTT
d_call: TRBD2; j_call: TRBJ2-7; v_call: TRBV18; clone_size: NA; cdr3_aa: CASSPGTSGPYEQYF; cdr3_nt: TGTGCCAGCTCACCGGGGACTAGCGGCCCCTACGAGCAGTACTTC
d_call: TRBD2; j_call: TRBJ2-2; v_call: TRBV4-2; clone_size: NA; cdr3_aa: CASSQENPGLAGITGELFF; cdr3_nt: TGTGCCAGCAGCCAAGAGAACCCAGGACTAGCGGGGATCACCGGGGAGCTGTTTTTT
d_call: NA; j_call: TRBJ2-3; v_call: TRBV13; clone_size: NA; cdr3_aa: CAVGAASTDTQYF; cdr3_nt: TGTGCCGTTGGGGCAGCTAGCACAGATACGCAGTATTTT
d_call: TRBD2; j_call: TRBJ2-3; v_call: TRBV11-2; clone_size: NA; cdr3_aa: CASSLQVGGGTDTQYF; cdr3_nt: TGTGCCAGCAGCTTACAGGTTGGGGGGGGGACAGATACGCAGTATTTT
d_call: NA; j_call: TRBJ1-2; v_call: TRBV19; clone_size: NA; cdr3_aa: CASKDRTRGYGYTF; cdr3_nt: TGTGCCAGTAAAGACCGGACCAGAGGGTATGGCTACACCTTC
d_call: TRBD1; j_call: TRBJ2-7; v_call: TRBV4-3; clone_size: NA; cdr3_aa: CASSPRPGQGGEQYF; cdr3_nt: TGCGCCAGCAGCCCGAGACCGGGACAGGGGGGCGAGCAGTACTTC
d_call: NA; j_call: TRBJ1-2; v_call: TRBV18; clone_size: NA; cdr3_aa: CASSLTVYGYTF; cdr3_nt: TGTGCCAGCTCCCTAACGGTCTATGGCTACACCTTC
d_call: TRBD2; j_call: TRBJ2-1; v_call: TRBV7-2; clone_size: NA; cdr3_aa: CASSPGGLAGLNEQFF; cdr3_nt: TGTGCCAGCAGCCCTGGGGGACTAGCGGGGCTAAATGAGCAGTTCTTC
d_call: TRBD2; j_call: TRBJ2-5; v_call: TRBV6-7; clone_size: NA; cdr3_aa: CASSRIAGQETQYF; cdr3_nt: TGTGCCAGCAGTAGGATAGCGGGGCAAGAGACCCAGTACTTC
d_call: NA; j_call: TRBJ2-2; v_call: TRBV28; clone_size: once; cdr3_aa: CASSLLTGELFF; cdr3_nt: TGTGCCAGCAGTCTACTTACCGGGGAGCTGTTTTTT
d_call: TRBD1; j_call: TRBJ2-7; v_call: TRBV27; clone_size: NA; cdr3_aa: CASSWTGGVGEQYF; cdr3_nt: TGTGCCAGCAGTTGGACAGGGGGCGTGGGCGAGCAGTACTTC
d_call: NA; j_call: TRBJ2-7; v_call: TRBV6-5; clone_size: NA; cdr3_aa: CASSYSPVSYEQYF; cdr3_nt: TGTGCCAGCAGTTATAGCCCAGTCTCCTACGAGCAGTACTTC
d_call: NA; j_call: TRBJ1-4; v_call: TRBV5-1; clone_size: NA; cdr3_aa: CASSPGGQSILNEKLFF; cdr3_nt: TGCGCCAGCAGCCCGGGGGGCCAGTCCATATTAAATGAAAAACTGTTTTTT
d_call: NA; j_call: TRBJ2-3; v_call: TRBV9; clone_size: NA; cdr3_aa: CASSASGVTDTQYF; cdr3_nt: TGTGCCAGCAGCGCCTCGGGGGTCACAGATACGCAGTATTTT
d_call: NA; j_call: TRBJ2-3; v_call: TRBV6-5; clone_size: NA; cdr3_aa: CASTHPTGTDTQYF; cdr3_nt: TGTGCCAGCACCCACCCCACGGGCACAGATACGCAGTATTTT
d_call: NA; j_call: TRBJ2-5; v_call: TRBV18; clone_size: NA; cdr3_aa: CASSLSEGVDETQYF; cdr3_nt: TGTGCCAGCTCACTGTCGGAAGGGGTAGATGAGACCCAGTACTTC
d_call: NA; j_call: TRBJ1-6; v_call: TRBV7-9; clone_size: NA; cdr3_aa: CASSLQSRSPLHF; cdr3_nt: TGTGCCAGCAGCTTACAAAGTCGGTCACCCCTCCACTTT
d_call: NA; j_call: TRBJ2-1; v_call: TRBV5-1; clone_size: NA; cdr3_aa: CASMSLSTPLNNEQFF; cdr3_nt: TGCGCCAGCATGTCCCTATCGACACCTTTAAACAATGAGCAGTTCTTC
d_call: NA; j_call: TRBJ2-1; v_call: TRBV7-9; clone_size: NA; cdr3_aa: CASGGRALKRNEQFF; cdr3_nt: TGTGCCTCCGGGGGGCGGGCCCTCAAGAGGAATGAGCAGTTCTTC
d_call: TRBD1; j_call: TRBJ1-1; v_call: TRBV19; clone_size: NA; cdr3_aa: CASSILTGVVEAFF; cdr3_nt: TGTGCCAGTAGTATCTTAACAGGGGTTGTTGAAGCTTTCTTT
d_call: TRBD1; j_call: TRBJ2-3; v_call: TRBV30; clone_size: NA; cdr3_aa: CAWSVGQGATDTQYF; cdr3_nt: TGTGCCTGGAGTGTGGGTCAGGGGGCCACAGATACGCAGTATTTT
d_call: TRBD1; j_call: TRBJ1-2; v_call: TRBV5-5; clone_size: NA; cdr3_aa: CASSLAWTGSFGYTF; cdr3_nt: TGTGCCAGCAGCTTGGCCTGGACAGGGTCGTTTGGCTACACCTTC
d_call: TRBD2; j_call: TRBJ2-2; v_call: TRBV12-5; clone_size: NA; cdr3_aa: CASGAPSSGGNTGELFF; cdr3_nt: TGTGCTAGTGGCGCCCCTTCTAGCGGGGGTAACACCGGGGAGCTGTTTTTT
d_call: TRBD1; j_call: TRBJ2-1; v_call: TRBV5-1; clone_size: NA; cdr3_aa: CASSLDDRGYNEQFF; cdr3_nt: TGCGCCAGCAGCTTGGATGACAGGGGGTACAATGAGCAGTTCTTC
d_call: TRBD2; j_call: TRBJ2-7; v_call: TRBV5-1; clone_size: NA; cdr3_aa: CASSKASGAAGEQYF; cdr3_nt: TGCGCCAGCAGCAAGGCCAGCGGGGCCGCGGGCGAGCAGTACTTC
d_call: NA; j_call: TRBJ1-1; v_call: TRBV19; clone_size: once; cdr3_aa: CASSIAPQGRETEAFF; cdr3_nt: TGTGCCAGTAGTATAGCTCCACAGGGACGGGAAACTGAAGCTTTCTTT
d_call: NA; j_call: TRBJ2-2; v_call: TRBV28; clone_size: once; cdr3_aa: CATNPTGGTGELFF; cdr3_nt: TGTGCCACCAACCCGACAGGCGGCACCGGGGAGCTGTTTTTT
d_call: TRBD1; j_call: TRBJ2-2; v_call: TRBV6-5; clone_size: once; cdr3_aa: CASSSTGGTGELFF; cdr3_nt: TGTGCCAGCAGTTCCACAGGGGGCACCGGGGAGCTGTTTTTT
d_call: TRBD1; j_call: TRBJ1-5; v_call: TRBV6-2/TRBV6-3; clone_size: NA; cdr3_aa: CASSYSTRDRGLESNQPQHF; cdr3_nt: TGTGCCAGCAGTTACTCCACCCGGGACAGGGGGCTCGAGAGCAATCAGCCCCAGCATTTT
d_call: TRBD1; j_call: TRBJ1-1; v_call: TRBV19; clone_size: NA; cdr3_aa: CASSTGQANTEAFF; cdr3_nt: TGTGCCAGTAGCACGGGACAGGCGAACACTGAAGCTTTCTTT
d_call: NA; j_call: TRBJ2-3; v_call: TRBV30; clone_size: few; cdr3_aa: CAWSPGFDTDTQYF; cdr3_nt: TGTGCCTGGAGCCCGGGATTTGACACAGATACGCAGTATTTT
d_call: NA; j_call: TRBJ1-4; v_call: TRBV18; clone_size: NA; cdr3_aa: CASSPLAGPTRRANEKLFF; cdr3_nt: TGTGCCAGCTCACCCCTGGCAGGACCTACACGGCGGGCTAATGAAAAACTGTTTTTT
d_call: TRBD1; j_call: TRBJ1-2; v_call: TRBV9; clone_size: once; cdr3_aa: CASSTSNRGGKDGYTF; cdr3_nt: TGTGCCAGCAGCACCTCCAACAGGGGCGGTAAGGATGGCTACACCTTC
d_call: TRBD2; j_call: TRBJ2-1; v_call: TRBV15; clone_size: NA; cdr3_aa: CATSSGLAATYNEQFF; cdr3_nt: TGTGCCACCAGTTCCGGACTAGCGGCGACCTACAATGAGCAGTTCTTC
d_call: NA; j_call: TRBJ2-3; v_call: TRBV3-1/TRBV3-2; clone_size: NA; cdr3_aa: CASSPVASTDTQYF; cdr3_nt: TGTGCCAGCAGTCCCGTAGCGAGCACAGATACGCAGTATTTT
d_call: TRBD1; j_call: TRBJ1-5; v_call: TRBV19; clone_size: NA; cdr3_aa: CASDRDSLNQPQHF; cdr3_nt: TGTGCCAGCGACCGGGACAGCCTAAATCAGCCCCAGCATTTT
d_call: TRBD1; j_call: TRBJ1-1; v_call: TRBV24-1; clone_size: NA; cdr3_aa: CATRDRAGTEAFF; cdr3_nt: TGTGCCACCAGGGACAGGGCGGGCACTGAAGCTTTCTTT
d_call: NA; j_call: TRBJ1-1; v_call: TRBV4-2; clone_size: NA; cdr3_aa: CASSQIALGAPGTEAFF; cdr3_nt: TGTGCCAGCAGCCAAATTGCGCTGGGGGCGCCGGGCACTGAAGCTTTCTTT
d_call: TRBD1; j_call: TRBJ1-3; v_call: TRBV14; clone_size: once; cdr3_aa: CASSISGTGGRNTIYF; cdr3_nt: TGTGCCAGCAGCATCTCGGGGACAGGGGGAAGGAACACCATATATTTT
d_call: TRBD2; j_call: TRBJ2-1; v_call: TRBV18; clone_size: NA; cdr3_aa: CASSLGGDNEQFF; cdr3_nt: TGTGCCAGCTCACTTGGGGGGGACAATGAGCAGTTCTTC
d_call: TRBD1; j_call: TRBJ1-1; v_call: TRBV2; clone_size: once; cdr3_aa: CASQGDHTEAFF; cdr3_nt: TGTGCCAGCCAGGGGGACCACACTGAAGCTTTCTTT
d_call: TRBD1; j_call: TRBJ2-7; v_call: TRBV19; clone_size: NA; cdr3_aa: CASTQGAASYEQYF; cdr3_nt: TGTGCCAGCACACAGGGGGCGGCGTCCTACGAGCAGTACTTC
d_call: NA; j_call: TRBJ1-2; v_call: TRBV2; clone_size: NA; cdr3_aa: CASRVQDGYTF; cdr3_nt: TGTGCCAGCAGGGTACAGGATGGCTACACCTTC
d_call: TRBD1; j_call: TRBJ1-4; v_call: TRBV9; clone_size: NA; cdr3_aa: CASSIRTGVNEKLFF; cdr3_nt: TGTGCCAGCAGCATCCGGACAGGGGTTAATGAAAAACTGTTTTTT
d_call: TRBD2; j_call: TRBJ2-3; v_call: TRBV9; clone_size: few; cdr3_aa: CASSVGVAGGSTQYF; cdr3_nt: TGTGCCAGCAGCGTAGGCGTAGCGGGGGGGAGTACGCAGTATTTT
d_call: NA; j_call: TRBJ1-1; v_call: TRBV13; clone_size: NA; cdr3_aa: CASSSNRDLNTEAFF; cdr3_nt: TGTGCCAGCAGCTCTAACAGGGATCTGAACACTGAAGCTTTCTTT
d_call: NA; j_call: TRBJ2-5; v_call: TRBV28; clone_size: NA; cdr3_aa: CASSLGDYQETQYF; cdr3_nt: TGTGCCAGCTCCCTTGGGGACTACCAAGAGACCCAGTACTTC
d_call: TRBD2; j_call: TRBJ2-3; v_call: TRBV6-1; clone_size: NA; cdr3_aa: CASSEARGLAGGPTDTQYF; cdr3_nt: TGTGCCAGCAGTGAAGCGCGGGGACTAGCGGGGGGGCCCACAGATACGCAGTATTTT
d_call: TRBD1; j_call: TRBJ1-4; v_call: TRBV7-9; clone_size: few; cdr3_aa: CASSPGQAVWGHLEKLFF; cdr3_nt: TGTGCCAGCAGCCCTGGACAGGCCGTGTGGGGTCATCTAGAAAAACTGTTTTTT
d_call: NA; j_call: TRBJ1-3; v_call: TRBV27; clone_size: NA; cdr3_aa: CASSSTVGSGNTIYF; cdr3_nt: TGTGCCAGCAGCTCTACAGTGGGCTCTGGAAACACCATATATTTT
d_call: TRBD2; j_call: TRBJ2-1; v_call: TRBV5-1; clone_size: NA; cdr3_aa: CASSLAGAGGLRNEQFF; cdr3_nt: TGCGCCAGCAGCTTGGCCGGCGCGGGGGGGCTTAGAAATGAGCAGTTCTTC
d_call: TRBD2; j_call: TRBJ2-2; v_call: TRBV11-2; clone_size: NA; cdr3_aa: CASSFGLAGDTGELFF; cdr3_nt: TGTGCCAGCAGCTTCGGACTAGCGGGGGACACCGGGGAGCTGTTTTTT
d_call: TRBD1; j_call: TRBJ2-1; v_call: TRBV5-1; clone_size: NA; cdr3_aa: CASSWNAGGEQFF; cdr3_nt: TGCGCCAGCAGCTGGAACGCAGGGGGTGAGCAGTTCTTC